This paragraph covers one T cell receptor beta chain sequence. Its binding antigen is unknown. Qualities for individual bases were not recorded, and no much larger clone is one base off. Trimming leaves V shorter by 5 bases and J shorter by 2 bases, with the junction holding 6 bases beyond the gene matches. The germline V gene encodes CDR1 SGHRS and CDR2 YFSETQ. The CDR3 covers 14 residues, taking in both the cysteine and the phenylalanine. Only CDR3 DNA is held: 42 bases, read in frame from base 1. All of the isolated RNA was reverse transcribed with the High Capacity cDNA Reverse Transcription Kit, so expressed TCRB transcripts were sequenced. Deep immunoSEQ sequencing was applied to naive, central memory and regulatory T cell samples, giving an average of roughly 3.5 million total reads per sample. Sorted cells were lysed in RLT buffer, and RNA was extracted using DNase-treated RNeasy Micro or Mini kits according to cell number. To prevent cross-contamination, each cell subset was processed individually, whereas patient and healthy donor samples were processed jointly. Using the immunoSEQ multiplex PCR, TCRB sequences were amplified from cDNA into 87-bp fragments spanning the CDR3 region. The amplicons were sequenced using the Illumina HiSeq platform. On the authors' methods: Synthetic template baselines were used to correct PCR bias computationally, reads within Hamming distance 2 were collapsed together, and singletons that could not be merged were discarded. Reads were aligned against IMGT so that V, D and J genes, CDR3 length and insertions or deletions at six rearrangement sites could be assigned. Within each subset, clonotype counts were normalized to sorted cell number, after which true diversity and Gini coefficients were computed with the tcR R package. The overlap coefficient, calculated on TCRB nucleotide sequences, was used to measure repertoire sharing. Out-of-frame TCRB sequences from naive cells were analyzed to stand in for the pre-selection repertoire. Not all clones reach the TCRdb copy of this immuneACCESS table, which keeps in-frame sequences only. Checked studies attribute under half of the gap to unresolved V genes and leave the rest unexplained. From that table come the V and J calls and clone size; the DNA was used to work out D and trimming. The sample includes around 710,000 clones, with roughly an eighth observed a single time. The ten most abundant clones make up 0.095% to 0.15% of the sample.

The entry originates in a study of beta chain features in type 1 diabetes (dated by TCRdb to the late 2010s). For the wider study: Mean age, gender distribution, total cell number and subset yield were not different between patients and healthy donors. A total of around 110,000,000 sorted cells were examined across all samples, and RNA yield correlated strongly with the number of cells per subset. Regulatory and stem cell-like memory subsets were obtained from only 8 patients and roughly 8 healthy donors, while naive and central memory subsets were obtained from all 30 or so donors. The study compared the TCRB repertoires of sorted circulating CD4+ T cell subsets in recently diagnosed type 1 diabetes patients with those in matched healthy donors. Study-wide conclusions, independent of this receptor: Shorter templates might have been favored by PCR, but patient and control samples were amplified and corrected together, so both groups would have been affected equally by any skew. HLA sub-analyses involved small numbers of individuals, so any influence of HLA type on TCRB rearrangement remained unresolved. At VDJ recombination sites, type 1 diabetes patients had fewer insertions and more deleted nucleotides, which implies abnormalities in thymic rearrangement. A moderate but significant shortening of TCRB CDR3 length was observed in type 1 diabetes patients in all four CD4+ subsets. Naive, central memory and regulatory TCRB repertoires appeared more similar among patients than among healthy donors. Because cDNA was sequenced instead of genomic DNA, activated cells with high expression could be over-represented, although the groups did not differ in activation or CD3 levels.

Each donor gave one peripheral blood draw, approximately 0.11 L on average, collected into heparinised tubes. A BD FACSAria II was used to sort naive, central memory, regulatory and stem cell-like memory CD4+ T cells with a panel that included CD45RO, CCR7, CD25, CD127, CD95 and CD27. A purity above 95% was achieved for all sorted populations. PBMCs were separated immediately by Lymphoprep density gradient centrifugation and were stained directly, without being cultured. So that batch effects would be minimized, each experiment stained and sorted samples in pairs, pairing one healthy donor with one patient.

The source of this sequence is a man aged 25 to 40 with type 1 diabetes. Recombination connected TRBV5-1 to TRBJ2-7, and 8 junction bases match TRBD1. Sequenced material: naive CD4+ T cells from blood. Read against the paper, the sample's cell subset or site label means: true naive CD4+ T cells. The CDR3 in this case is CASRAGTGPYEQYF. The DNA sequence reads TGCGCCAGCAGAGCCGGGACAGGACCCTACGAGCAGTACTTC.